The TCR beta chain described here comes from a study of OX40 agonist ivuxolimab in advanced cancers. Sequenced by immunoSEQ multiplex PCR; TCRdb stores in-frame clones only, minus some. The sample holds roughly 38,000 clones, roughly nine tenths seen once. Material: CD4+ or CD8+ T cells sorted from blood, obtained in a trial of the OX40 agonist ivuxolimab. The sequence was obtained from an adult with an advanced solid tumor such as melanoma, head and neck, liver or kidney cancer.

The CDR3 nucleotides read TGTGCCAGCAGCCGGACGGGGCAAGATACGCAGTATTTT. Protein sequence: CASSRTGQDTQYF. The V and J genes are TRBV7-3 and TRBJ2-3, with D tentatively TRBD1 or TRBD2 (5 bases each). Germline assignment: CDR1 SGHTA and CDR2 FQGTGA. Trimming pared 5 bases from V and 5 bases from J, leaving 11 bases between. The CDR3 contains 13 residues.